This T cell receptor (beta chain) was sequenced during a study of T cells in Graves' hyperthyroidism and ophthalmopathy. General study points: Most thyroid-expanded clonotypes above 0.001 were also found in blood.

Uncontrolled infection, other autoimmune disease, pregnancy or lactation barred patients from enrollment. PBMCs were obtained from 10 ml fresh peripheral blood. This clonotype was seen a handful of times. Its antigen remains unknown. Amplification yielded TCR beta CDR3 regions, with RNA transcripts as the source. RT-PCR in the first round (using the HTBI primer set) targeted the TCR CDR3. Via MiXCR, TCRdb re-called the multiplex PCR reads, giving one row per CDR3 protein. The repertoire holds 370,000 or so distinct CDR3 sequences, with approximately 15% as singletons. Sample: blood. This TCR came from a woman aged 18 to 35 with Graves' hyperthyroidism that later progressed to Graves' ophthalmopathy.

CDR3 DNA sequence: TGTGCCAGCAGCCAAGAGCCGATGGAGACCCAGTACTTC. This translates into CASSQEPMETQYF. V and J are TRBV4-2 and TRBJ2-5; D is ambiguous. The germline CDR1 and CDR2 sequences are LGHNA and YNFKEQ. There are 13 residues in the CDR3. V lost 0 bases and J lost 5, with 7 bases in between.